The 5 T cell receptor beta chains given below trace back to one sample, sequenced in a study of CD8+CD57+ T cells in acquired aplastic anemia. The sequenced patients had an expansion of CD8+CD57+ cells seen by flow cytometry. The TCR beta profiling, which covered VDJ combination and CDR3 sequence, was carried out using genomic DNA as the template. TCRdb independently ran MiXCR on the reads; one entry per CDR3 protein. The sample carries over 150,000 distinct CDR3 sequences, 40% to 65% recorded once. Sequenced input: sorted CD4+, CD8+, or CD8+CD57+ T cells (not recorded which) from PBMCs. The receptors come from a human donor with aplastic anemia.

The chain is built from TRBV7-2 and TRBJ1-1, with D perhaps matching TRBD1 (6 bases). The CDR3 sequence is 14 residues long. The V gene lost 1 base and the J gene lost 9 bases, with 15 bases spanning the gap. CDR1 and CDR2 (germline): SGHTA, FQGNSA. CDR3 nucleotides: TGTGCCAGCAGCTTAGTCAGGGACACTAGGAAAGCTTTCTTT. Translated, it gives CASSLVRDTRKAFF. Full variable domain (rest looked up from reference TRBV7-2 and TRBJ1-1): GAGVSQSPSNKVTEKGKDVELRCDPISGHTALYWYRQSLGQGLEFLIYFQGNSAPDKSGLPSDRFSAERTGGSVSTLTIQRTQQEDSAVYLCASSLVRDTRKAFFGQGTRLTVV.

CDR3 loop: CATRGQWDTQYF. DNA of the CDR3: TGTGCCACCAGGGGCCAATGGGATACGCAGTATTTT. The V call is TRBV24-1, the J call TRBJ2-3, with D uncertain. This CDR3 has 12 residues. The germline gives CDR1 KGHDR, CDR2 SFDVKD. Trimming removed 7 bases at V and 6 bases at J, with 10 bases between.

The chain has TRBV6-1 and TRBJ2-2; D unresolved. The V and J ends lost 8 bases and 0 bases respectively, with 16 bases between them. The CDR3 is made up of 16 amino acids. In germline, CDR1 is MNHNS, CDR2 SASEGT. DNA of the CDR3: TGTGCCAGCTCACCGACAAGCAGACCGAACACCGGGGAGCTGTTTTTT. It is translated as CASSPTSRPNTGELFF.

This clonotype was recorded many times. The chain carries TRBV5-5 and TRBJ2-2; no clear D gene. The V and J ends lost 0 bases and 2 bases respectively, with 11 bases between them. Looked up from germline, CDR1 is SGHKS and CDR2 is YYEKEE (reference sequence). The CDR3 sequence is 16 residues long. The CDR3 DNA is TGTGCCAGCAGCTTGGAGGGTGGGTACAACACCGGGGAGCTGTTTTTT. Encoded protein: CASSLEGGYNTGELFF.

The chain employs TRBV19 and TRBJ2-2; 7 nucleotides line up with TRBD1. Losses at the gene ends were 6 bases for V and 5 bases for J; bases not matched to a gene: 3. The CDR3 sequence is 13 residues long. CDR1 and CDR2 (germline): LNHDA, SQIVND (reference sequence). For the CDR3, the DNA is TGTGCCAGTAGCATGACAGGGACCGGGGAGCTGTTTTTT. Protein product: CASSMTGTGELFF.